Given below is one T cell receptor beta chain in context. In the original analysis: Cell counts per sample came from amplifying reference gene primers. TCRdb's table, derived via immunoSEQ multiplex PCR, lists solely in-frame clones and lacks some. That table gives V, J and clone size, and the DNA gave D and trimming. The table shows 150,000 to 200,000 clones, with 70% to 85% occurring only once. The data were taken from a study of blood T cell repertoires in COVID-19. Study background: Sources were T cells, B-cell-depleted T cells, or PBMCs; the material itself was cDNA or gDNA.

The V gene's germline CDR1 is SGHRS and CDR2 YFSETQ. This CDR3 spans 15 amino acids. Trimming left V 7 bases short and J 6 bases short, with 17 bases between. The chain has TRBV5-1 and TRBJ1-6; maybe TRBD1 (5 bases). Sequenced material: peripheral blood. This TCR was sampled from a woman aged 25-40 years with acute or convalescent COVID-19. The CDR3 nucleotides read TGCGCCAGCGCGATGCGTCCAGGGTCTAATTCACCCCTCCACTTT. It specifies CASAMRPGSNSPLHF.